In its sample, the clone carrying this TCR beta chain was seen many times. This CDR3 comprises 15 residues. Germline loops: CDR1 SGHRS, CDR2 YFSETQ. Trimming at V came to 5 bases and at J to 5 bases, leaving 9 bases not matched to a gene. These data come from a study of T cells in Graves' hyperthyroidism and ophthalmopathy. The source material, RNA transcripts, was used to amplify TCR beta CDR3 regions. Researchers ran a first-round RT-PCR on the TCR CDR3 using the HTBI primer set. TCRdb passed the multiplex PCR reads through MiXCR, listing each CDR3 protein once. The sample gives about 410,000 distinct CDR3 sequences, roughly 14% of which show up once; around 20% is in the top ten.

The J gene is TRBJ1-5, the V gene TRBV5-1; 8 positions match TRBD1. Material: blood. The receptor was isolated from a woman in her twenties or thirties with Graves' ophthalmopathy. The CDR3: CASRPRPQGDQPQHF. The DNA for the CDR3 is TGCGCCAGCAGGCCCCGACCACAGGGGGATCAGCCCCAGCATTTT.